A selection of T cell receptor beta chains follows, all from one sample in a study of blood T cell repertoires in COVID-19. Assay used: immunoSEQ multiplex PCR; TCRdb lists only in-frame clones, some missing. This sample has around 94,000 clones, with roughly 87% found just once. Sequencing was done on a sample of peripheral blood. The receptors were gathered from a man aged 45-60 years with active COVID-19. The CDR3 runs from the conserved cysteine through the conserved F or W. The D gene is left open where the match is weak. A row's size may be missing; if present it is once, few, many or a size class.

TRBV4-2	TRBD1	NA	TRBJ1-4	CASSQGQGSSTNEKLFF	TGTGCCAGCAGCCAAGGACAGGGCAGTTCAACTAATGAAAAACTGTTTTTT
TRBV5-4	TRBD1	NA	TRBJ1-4	CASSFDRATTNEKLFF	TGTGCCAGCAGCTTCGACAGGGCGACAACTAATGAAAAACTGTTTTTT
TRBV21-1	NA	NA	TRBJ1-1	CASSQIYGDRTHTEAFF	TGTGCCAGCAGCCAGATTTATGGGGACAGGACCCACACTGAAGCTTTCTTT
TRBV3-1/TRBV3-2	TRBD1	NA	TRBJ2-1	CASSHLGTGDYNEQFF	TGTGCCAGCAGCCATCTTGGGACAGGGGACTACAATGAGCAGTTCTTC
TRBV7-2	NA	NA	TRBJ1-6	CASSLVGVKSNSPLHF	TGTGCCAGCAGCTTGGTAGGAGTCAAGAGTAATTCACCCCTCCACTTT
TRBV5-4	TRBD1	NA	TRBJ2-7	CASSLLVGQGADEQYF	TGTGCCAGCAGCTTGTTGGTGGGGCAGGGGGCTGACGAGCAGTACTTC
TRBV11-1	NA	once	TRBJ1-6	CASSLVDRNNSPLHF	TGTGCCAGCAGCTTAGTCGACAGGAATAATTCACCCCTCCACTTT
TRBV19	NA	NA	TRBJ1-5	CASRLNREGNQPQHF	TGTGCCAGTAGGCTTAACAGGGAGGGGAATCAGCCCCAGCATTTT
TRBV21-1	NA	NA	TRBJ2-2	CASSKPIVTELFF	TGTGCCAGCAGCAAACCAATAGTAACGGAGCTGTTTTTT
TRBV5-1	TRBD1	once	TRBJ2-7	CASSLAGTGSAYEQYF	TGCGCCAGCAGCTTGGCGGGGACAGGGAGTGCTTACGAGCAGTACTTC
TRBV6-5	NA	NA	TRBJ1-5	CASSSTANSNQPQHF	TGTGCCAGCAGTTCGACAGCTAATAGCAATCAGCCCCAGCATTTT
TRBV30	TRBD2	NA	TRBJ2-1	CAWSVPGLGSREQFF	TGTGCCTGGAGTGTTCCGGGACTAGGCTCAAGGGAGCAGTTCTTC
TRBV11-3	NA	NA	TRBJ1-2	CASRWASEGVHGYTF	TGTGCCAGCAGGTGGGCAAGTGAGGGGGTGCATGGCTACACCTTC
TRBV6-5	NA	NA	TRBJ1-3	CASSRDRISGNTIYF	TGTGCCAGCAGTCGAGACAGGATCTCTGGAAACACCATATATTTT
TRBV4-1	TRBD1	NA	TRBJ2-3	CASSQRQGAPTDTQYF	TGCGCCAGCAGCCAGCGACAGGGGGCGCCGACAGATACGCAGTATTTT
TRBV5-1	NA	NA	TRBJ2-1	CASSPIPGAARFF	TGCGCCAGCAGTCCTATTCCAGGGGCCGCGAGGTTCTTC
TRBV30	NA	NA	TRBJ2-7	CAWSGLTYEQYF	TGTGCCTGGAGTGGACTTACCTACGAGCAGTACTTC
TRBV7-3	NA	NA	TRBJ2-3	CASSPRGTGGPTDTQYF	TGTGCCAGCAGCCCTCGGGGGACGGGGGGCCCCACAGATACGCAGTATTTT
TRBV7-9	NA	NA	TRBJ1-1	CASSSDTLDTEAFF	TGTGCCAGCAGCTCGGACACGTTGGACACTGAAGCTTTCTTT
TRBV3-1/TRBV3-2	TRBD2	NA	TRBJ2-3	CASSQVGGGADTQYF	TGTGCCAGCAGCCAAGTAGGCGGGGGGGCAGATACGCAGTATTTT
TRBV3-1/TRBV3-2	NA	NA	TRBJ2-4	CASSQEGWSGDKAKNIQYF	TGTGCCAGCAGCCAAGAAGGTTGGTCGGGGGATAAGGCCAAAAACATTCAGTACTTC
TRBV6-5	TRBD2	NA	TRBJ2-7	CASRRTSGGAYEQYF	TGTGCCAGCAGGCGGACTAGCGGGGGGGCCTACGAGCAGTACTTC
TRBV7-2	NA	NA	TRBJ2-7	CASSADSGDYEQYF	TGTGCCAGCAGCGCCGATTCAGGGGACTACGAGCAGTACTTC
TRBV14	NA	NA	TRBJ1-2	CASSLGAGYGYTF	TGTGCCAGCTCCCTTGGGGCTGGCTATGGCTACACCTTC
TRBV6-5	TRBD1	NA	TRBJ2-5	CASTRQGREETQYF	TGTGCCAGCACCCGACAGGGGAGAGAAGAGACCCAGTACTTC
TRBV11-2	TRBD1	few	TRBJ2-2	CASSPDRDRRTGELFF	TGTGCCAGCAGCCCCGACAGGGATCGACGGACCGGGGAGCTGTTTTTT
TRBV29-1	NA	NA	TRBJ2-1	CSVQGLLIDNEQFF	TGCAGCGTCCAGGGACTGCTGATCGACAATGAGCAGTTCTTC
TRBV18	NA	NA	TRBJ1-4	CASSPNTPPNEKLFF	TGTGCCAGCTCACCAAATACGCCGCCTAATGAAAAGCTGTTTTTT
TRBV9	TRBD2	NA	TRBJ2-2	CASSVGLAGGPNTGELFF	TGTGCCAGCAGCGTCGGGCTAGCGGGGGGGCCAAACACCGGGGAGCTGTTTTTT
TRBV18	TRBD1	NA	TRBJ2-7	CASSQGTASSSYEQYF	TGTGCCAGCTCACAAGGGACAGCTTCGAGCTCCTACGAGCAGTACTTC
TRBV5-4	TRBD2	NA	TRBJ2-5	CASSLAGGGSQETQYF	TGTGCCAGCAGCTTGGCCGGGGGGGGTTCCCAAGAGACCCAGTACTTC
TRBV28	NA	NA	TRBJ1-5	CASSLSGGGGYQPQHF	TGTGCCAGCAGTTTATCGGGAGGCGGGGGGTATCAGCCCCAGCATTTT
TRBV7-9	NA	NA	TRBJ1-1	CASSIDTGRLNTEAFF	TGTGCCAGCAGCATTGACACAGGGCGATTGAACACTGAAGCTTTCTTT
TRBV4-1	NA	NA	TRBJ1-4	CASSQAQGGTNEKLFF	TGCGCCAGCAGCCAAGCCCAAGGGGGTACTAATGAAAAACTGTTTTTT
TRBV4-2	TRBD1	NA	TRBJ1-5	CASSQAQGQLIPFYSNQPQHF	TGTGCCAGCAGCCAAGCACAGGGACAGCTTATCCCGTTTTATAGCAATCAGCCCCAGCATTTT
TRBV5-6	NA	NA	TRBJ2-2	CASSLGGFWGELFF	TGTGCCAGCAGCTTAGGAGGATTTTGGGGGGAGCTGTTTTTT
TRBV6-5	TRBD1	once	TRBJ2-7	CASSSPPRGQGKQYF	TGTGCCAGCAGTTCACCTCCCCGGGGACAGGGGAAGCAGTACTTC
TRBV7-3	NA	NA	TRBJ2-2	CASSLTSGYWANTGELFF	TGTGCCAGCAGCTTAACGTCAGGGTATTGGGCGAACACCGGGGAGCTGTTTTTT
TRBV5-5	TRBD1	once	TRBJ1-5	CASSLGQGQPQHF	TGTGCCAGCAGCTTGGGACAGGGACAGCCCCAGCATTTT
TRBV19	TRBD1	NA	TRBJ1-2	CASSGPGQSNPSGGYTF	TGTGCCAGTAGTGGACCGGGACAGTCAAACCCCTCGGGAGGCTACACCTTC
TRBV6-4	TRBD1	NA	TRBJ1-2	CASSGDSDYGYTF	TGTGCCAGCAGCGGGGACAGCGACTATGGCTACACCTTC
TRBV4-3	NA	NA	TRBJ2-1	CASSPEGGGRLEQFF	TGCGCCAGCAGCCCGGAGGGGGGGGGTCGCCTTGAGCAGTTCTTC
TRBV19	TRBD1	NA	TRBJ1-1	CASSKRGLTWNTEAFF	TGTGCCAGTAGTAAGAGGGGGCTGACCTGGAACACTGAAGCTTTCTTT
TRBV29-1	TRBD1	NA	TRBJ1-1	CSVGRGGQGNTEAFF	TGCAGCGTCGGGAGGGGGGGACAGGGGAACACTGAAGCTTTCTTT
TRBV29-1	TRBD2	NA	TRBJ2-3	CSVVIRQRLAGNTDTQYF	TGCAGCGTTGTGATACGGCAAAGACTAGCGGGGAACACAGATACGCAGTATTTT
TRBV28	TRBD1	NA	TRBJ1-2	CASSSGQDYGYTF	TGTGCCAGCAGTTCTGGACAGGACTATGGCTACACCTTC
TRBV6-5	NA	NA	TRBJ1-4	CASRTPGGVTEKLFF	TGTGCCAGCAGAACCCCGGGAGGGGTAACTGAAAAACTGTTTTTT
TRBV12-3/TRBV12-4	TRBD1	NA	TRBJ1-4	CASKGQAGEKLFF	TGTGCCAGCAAGGGACAGGCGGGAGAAAAACTGTTTTTT
TRBV5-1	TRBD1	NA	TRBJ1-2	CASSNKTGVYGYTF	TGCGCCAGCAGCAACAAGACAGGGGTCTATGGCTACACCTTC
TRBV4-1	TRBD1	NA	TRBJ1-1	CASRPDRGGMNTEAFF	TGCGCCAGCAGACCCGACAGGGGCGGAATGAACACTGAAGCTTTCTTT
TRBV12-5	NA	once	TRBJ1-5	CASGYGLGANQPQHF	TGTGCTAGTGGCTACGGCTTAGGGGCCAATCAGCCCCAGCATTTT
TRBV18	NA	NA	TRBJ1-1	CASSPPFLNTEAFF	TGTGCCAGCTCACCACCGTTTCTTAACACTGAAGCTTTCTTT
TRBV19	TRBD1	NA	TRBJ1-1	CASSITGTGSNTEAFF	TGTGCCAGTAGTATTACCGGGACAGGTTCGAACACTGAAGCTTTCTTT
TRBV3-1/TRBV3-2	NA	NA	TRBJ1-1	CASSPGIRRSNTEAFF	TGTGCCAGCAGCCCCGGTATCAGGCGCTCGAACACTGAAGCTTTCTTT
TRBV12-3/TRBV12-4	NA	NA	TRBJ2-5	CASRPAGTETQYF	TGTGCCAGCAGGCCGGCGGGGACAGAGACCCAGTACTTC
TRBV7-2	TRBD2	NA	TRBJ2-3	CASSRTSGGDTQYF	TGTGCCAGCAGCCGGACTAGCGGGGGGGATACGCAGTATTTT
TRBV19	NA	NA	TRBJ1-2	CASSIQGARGYTF	TGTGCCAGTAGTATTCAGGGTGCGAGGGGCTACACCTTC
TRBV27	NA	once	TRBJ1-2	CASSLSFQISNYGYTF	TGTGCCAGCAGTTTAAGTTTCCAGATATCTAACTATGGCTACACCTTC
TRBV15	TRBD1	few	TRBJ1-5	CATTGTGGIQPQHF	TGTGCCACAACCGGGACAGGGGGTATTCAGCCCCAGCATTTT
TRBV19	TRBD1	NA	TRBJ1-6	CASRMDRAHNSPLHF	TGTGCCAGTAGGATGGACAGGGCGCATAATTCACCCCTCCACTTT